This TCR beta chain was profiled in a study of glioma-infiltrating T cells (dated by TCRdb to the mid-2010s). General notes on the study: TCR alpha- and beta-chain repertoires were sequenced from glioma tissue, non-neoplastic brain tissue and matched peripheral blood mononuclear cells. Each tissue-infiltrating repertoire was compared with the same patient's peripheral blood repertoire to measure divergence between tissue and blood T-cell populations. The paired cohort was made up of three low-grade glioma patients, fewer than 10 primary glioblastoma patients and three non-glioma patients who contributed non-neoplastic brain tissue.

This clonotype was seen repeatedly, ten times or more. Its antigen remains unidentified. Per-nucleotide qualities are absent, and no much larger clonotype sits a single base away. TCR alpha and beta CDR3 regions were amplified with the iRepertoire nested amplicon-rescue multiplex PCR (arm-PCR) platform from RNA. For one-step reverse transcription and amplification, roughly 100-450 ng of tissue mRNA or PBMC total RNA was used as input. Following bead purification, Illumina adapters were added through a secondary multiplex PCR, and the libraries were then gel-purified between 200 and 400 bp. Libraries carried internal 6-nucleotide barcodes used for demultiplexing. Sequencing of libraries was performed on an Illumina MiSeq with 2x220 or 2x250 nucleotide paired-end reads. In the paper's pipeline: Paired reads were merged using FLASH 1.2.11 and aligned with BWA-MEM to the GRCh37 human genome, and TRA and TRB reads were then extracted. V and J assignment used an IMGT-derived reference of cassette sequences and CDR3 motifs that included pseudogenes. Reads were translated in three frames, and productive CDR3s were defined by a C…FGXG motif without stop codons. A clonotype was defined as a unique combination of a V-J cassette pair and a CDR3 amino acid sequence. Hamming distance filtering was applied to reads, with thresholds set by the sequence error rate of each sample in mapped regions. TCRdb reran the public reads through fastp at Q25 and MiXCR, keeping productive beta chains. Rows are combined by CDR3 protein, so each entry shows the most common genes and DNA. None of the V and J calls come from the authors' own analysis; TCRdb made them. The sample table shows approximately 120,000 distinct CDR3 sequences, and approximately 25% are seen once. Roughly 15% of the sample rests with the top ten.

CDR1 and CDR2 (MNHEY, SVGEGT) derive from the germline V gene. Taken from cysteine to phenylalanine, the CDR3 has 15 residues. The only DNA kept is the CDR3, 45 bases in frame from the first base. The junction carries 12 bases between V and J, which are trimmed by 2 bases and 2 bases respectively. Overall results and qualifications from the work: The group comparisons were based on small numbers of patients: three non-neoplastic, three low-grade glioma and several glioblastoma patients. In non-neoplastic patients, VJ-independent divergence between tissue and blood fell below expectation, whereas in all gliomas, and especially in low-grade gliomas, the divergence rose above expectation. Tissue and blood shared very few CDR3 sequences, a result attributed to high CDR3 diversity and limited sampling.

The TCR sequence derives from a human donor with low-grade glioma or glioblastoma, undergoing nonglioma brain surgery, or in good health (not recorded which). Specimen: glioma tissue, nonneoplastic brain tissue, or PBMCs (not recorded which). This receptor chain uses TRBV6-2 or TRBV6-3 and TRBJ1-2; possibly the D gene is TRBD1, per 6 matching bases. CDR3 loop: CASSYGGRMNYGYTF. The sequenced DNA is TGTGCCAGCAGTTACGGGGGGCGAATGAACTATGGCTACACCTTC.